This T cell receptor (beta chain) is drawn from a study of early stage breast cancer tumors. This clone was detected a few times. CDR1 is ENHRY and CDR2 is SYGVKD in the germline V gene. The CDR3 contains 13 residues. Trimming pared 4 bases from V and 4 bases from J, leaving 10 bases between. Libraries were prepared by immunoSEQ multiplex PCR; TCRdb keeps only in-frame clonotypes and omits some of them. The sample has 45,000 to 50,000 clones, around 83% seen once. Sequencing was performed on blood. The rearrangement uses TRBV10-3 and TRBJ1-1; D remains unclear. The clonotype was recovered from a person between 45 and 65 years old with breast cancer. In nucleotides, the CDR3 is TGTGCCATCAGTGCACCGGCTTCCACTGAAGCTTTCTTT. Translation gives CAISAPASTEAFF.